This T cell receptor beta chain comes out of a study of CD8 T cells in Susac syndrome. RNA, at about 0.45 to 1 ug, was reverse transcribed with random hexamers. TCRdb re-called the immunoSEQ multiplex PCR reads with MiXCR, one entry per CDR3 protein. The data contain about 120,000 distinct CDR3 sequences, more than 85% of them seen just once; the ten biggest clones take up 0.093%. The V gene lost 1 base and the J gene lost 4 bases, with 13 bases spanning the gap. Per the germline V gene, CDR1 is SGHNT and CDR2 is YYREEE (reference sequence). The CDR3 consists of 15 residues. V is TRBV5-4 and J is TRBJ2-3; D unclear. The specimen sequenced was CD4+ T cells from PBMCs. This sequence was found in a human donor with multiple sclerosis. CDR3 sequence reads: CASSLYDRRADTQYF. The CDR3 coding sequence is TGTGCCAGCAGCTTGTACGACCGAAGGGCAGATACGCAGTATTTT.